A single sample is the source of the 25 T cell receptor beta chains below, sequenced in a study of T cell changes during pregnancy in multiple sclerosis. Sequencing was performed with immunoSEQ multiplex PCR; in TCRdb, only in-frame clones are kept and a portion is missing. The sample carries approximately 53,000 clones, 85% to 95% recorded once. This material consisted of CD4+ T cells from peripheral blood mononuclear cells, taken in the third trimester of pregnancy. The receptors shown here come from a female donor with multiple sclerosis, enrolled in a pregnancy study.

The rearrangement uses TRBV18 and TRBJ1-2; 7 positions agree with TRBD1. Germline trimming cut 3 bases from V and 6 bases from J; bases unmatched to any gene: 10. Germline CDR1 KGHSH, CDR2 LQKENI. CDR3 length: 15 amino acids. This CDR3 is CASSPQAQGWNGYTF. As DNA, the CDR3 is TGTGCCAGCTCACCCCAGGCACAGGGGTGGAATGGCTACACCTTC. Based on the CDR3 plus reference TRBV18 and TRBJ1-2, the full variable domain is NAGVMQNPRHLVRRRGQEARLRCSPMKGHSHVYWYRQLPEEGLKFMVYLQKENIIDESGMPKERFSAEFPKEGPSILRIQQVVRGDSAAYFCASSPQAQGWNGYTFGSGTRLTVV.

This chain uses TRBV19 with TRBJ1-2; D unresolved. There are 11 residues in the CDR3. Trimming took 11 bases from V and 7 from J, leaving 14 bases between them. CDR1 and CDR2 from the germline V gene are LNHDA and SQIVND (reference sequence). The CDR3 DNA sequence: TGTGCCGCCCACGGCGGGGTTGGCTACACCTTC. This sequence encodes CAAHGGVGYTF.

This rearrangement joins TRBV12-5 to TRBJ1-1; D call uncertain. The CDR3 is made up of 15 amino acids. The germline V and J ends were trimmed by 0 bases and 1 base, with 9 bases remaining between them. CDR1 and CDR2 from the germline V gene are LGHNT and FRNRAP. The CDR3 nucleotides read TGTGCTAGTGGTTTGGTAATGGCCCAGAACACTGAAGCTTTCTTT. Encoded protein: CASGLVMAQNTEAFF.

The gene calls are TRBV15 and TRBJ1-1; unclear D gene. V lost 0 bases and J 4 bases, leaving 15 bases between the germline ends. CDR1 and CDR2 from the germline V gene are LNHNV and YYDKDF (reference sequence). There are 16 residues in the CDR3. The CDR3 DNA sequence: TGTGCCACCAGCAGAGATCCCCCGGGAATGGGCACTGAAGCTTTCTTT. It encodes CATSRDPPGMGTEAFF.

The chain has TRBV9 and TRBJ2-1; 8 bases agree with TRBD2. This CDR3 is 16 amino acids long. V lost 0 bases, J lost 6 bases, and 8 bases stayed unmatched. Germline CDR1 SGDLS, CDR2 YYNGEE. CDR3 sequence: CASSVGGGRRGNEQFF. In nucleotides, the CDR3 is TGTGCCAGCAGCGTAGGCGGGGGGCGACGGGGCAATGAGCAGTTCTTC.

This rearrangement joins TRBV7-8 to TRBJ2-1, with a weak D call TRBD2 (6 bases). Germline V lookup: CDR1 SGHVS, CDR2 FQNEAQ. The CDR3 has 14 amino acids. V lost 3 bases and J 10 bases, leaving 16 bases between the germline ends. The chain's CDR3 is CASSLGLLRGEQFF. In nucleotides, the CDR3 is TGTGCCAGCAGCTTGGGACTCTTACGGGGGGAGCAGTTCTTC.

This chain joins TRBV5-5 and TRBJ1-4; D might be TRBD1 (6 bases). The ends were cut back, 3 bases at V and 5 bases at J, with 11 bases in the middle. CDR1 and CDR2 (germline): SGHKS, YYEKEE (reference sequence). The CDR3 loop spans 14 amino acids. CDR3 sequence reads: CASSSGGPNEKLFF. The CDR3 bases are TGTGCCAGCAGCTCCGGGGGGCCAAATGAAAAACTGTTTTTT.

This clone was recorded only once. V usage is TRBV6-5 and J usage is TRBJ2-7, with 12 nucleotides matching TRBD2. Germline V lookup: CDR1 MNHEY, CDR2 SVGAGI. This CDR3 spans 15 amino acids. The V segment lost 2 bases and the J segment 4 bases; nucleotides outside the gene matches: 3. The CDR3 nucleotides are TGTGCCAGCAGTTACGCGCTAGCGGGGGGGTACGAGCAGTACTTC. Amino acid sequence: CASSYALAGGYEQYF.

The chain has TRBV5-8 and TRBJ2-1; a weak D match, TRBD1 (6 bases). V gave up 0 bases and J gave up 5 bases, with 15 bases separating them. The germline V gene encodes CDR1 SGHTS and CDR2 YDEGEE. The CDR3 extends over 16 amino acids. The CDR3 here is CASSLARTAFDNEQFF. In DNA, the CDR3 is TGTGCCAGCAGCTTGGCCAGGACAGCTTTTGACAATGAGCAGTTCTTC.

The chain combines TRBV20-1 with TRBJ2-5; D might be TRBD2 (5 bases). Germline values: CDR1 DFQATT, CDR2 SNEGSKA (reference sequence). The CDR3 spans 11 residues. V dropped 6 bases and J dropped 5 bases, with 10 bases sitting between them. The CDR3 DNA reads TGCAGTGCCCGAGGGCCGGAGACCCAGTACTTC. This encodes CSARGPETQYF.

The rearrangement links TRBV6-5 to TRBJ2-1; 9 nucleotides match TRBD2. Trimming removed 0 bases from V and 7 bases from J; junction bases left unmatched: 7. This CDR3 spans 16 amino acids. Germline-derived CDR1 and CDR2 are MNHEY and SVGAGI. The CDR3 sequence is CASSYSPSGGRNEQFF. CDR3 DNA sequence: TGTGCCAGCAGTTACTCGCCCAGCGGGGGGAGGAATGAGCAGTTCTTC.

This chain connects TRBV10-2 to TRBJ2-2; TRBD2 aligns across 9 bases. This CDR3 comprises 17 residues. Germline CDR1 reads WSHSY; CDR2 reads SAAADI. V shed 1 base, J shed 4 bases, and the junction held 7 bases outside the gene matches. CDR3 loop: CASSELRGGSGTGELFF. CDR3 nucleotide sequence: TGCGCCAGCAGTGAGTTGCGGGGGGGCTCAGGCACCGGGGAGCTGTTTTTT.

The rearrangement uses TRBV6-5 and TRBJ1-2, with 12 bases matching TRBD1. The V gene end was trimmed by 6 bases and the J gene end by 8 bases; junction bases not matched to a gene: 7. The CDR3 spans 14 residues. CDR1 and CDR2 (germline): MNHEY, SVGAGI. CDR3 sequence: CASRFRDRGPGYTF. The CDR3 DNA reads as TGTGCCAGCAGGTTCCGGGACAGGGGGCCGGGCTACACCTTC.

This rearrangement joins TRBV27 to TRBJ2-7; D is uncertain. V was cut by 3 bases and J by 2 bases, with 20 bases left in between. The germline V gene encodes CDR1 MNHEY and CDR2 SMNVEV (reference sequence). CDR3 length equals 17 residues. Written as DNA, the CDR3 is TGTGCCAGCAGTTTTTCCCCTCCCTGGCAGTCAACCTACGAGCAGTACTTC. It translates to CASSFSPPWQSTYEQYF.

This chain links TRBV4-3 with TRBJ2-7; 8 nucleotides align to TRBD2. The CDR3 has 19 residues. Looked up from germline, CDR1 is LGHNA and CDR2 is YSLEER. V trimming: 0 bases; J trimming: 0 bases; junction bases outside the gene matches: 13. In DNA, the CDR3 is TGCGCCAGCAGCCAAGATCGGGGGGGGCAGATAGGTTACTCCTACGAGCAGTACTTC. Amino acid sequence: CASSQDRGGQIGYSYEQYF.

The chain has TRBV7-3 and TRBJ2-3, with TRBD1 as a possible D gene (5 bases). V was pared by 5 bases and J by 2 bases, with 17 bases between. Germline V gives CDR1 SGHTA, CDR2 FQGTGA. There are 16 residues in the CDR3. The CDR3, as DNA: TGTGCCAGCAGCCCCCGTAGGGGCGCCCTCACAGATACGCAGTATTTT. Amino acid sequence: CASSPRRGALTDTQYF.

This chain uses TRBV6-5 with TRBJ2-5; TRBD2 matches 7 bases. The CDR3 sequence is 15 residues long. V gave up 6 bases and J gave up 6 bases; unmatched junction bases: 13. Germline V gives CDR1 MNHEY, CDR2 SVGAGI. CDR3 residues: CASRPTSDVGKTQYF. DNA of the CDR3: TGTGCCAGCAGGCCTACTAGCGACGTCGGCAAGACCCAGTACTTC.

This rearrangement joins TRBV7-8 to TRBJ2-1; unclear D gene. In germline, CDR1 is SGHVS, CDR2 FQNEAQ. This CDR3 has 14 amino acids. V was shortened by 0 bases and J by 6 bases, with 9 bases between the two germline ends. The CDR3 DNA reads TGTGCCAGCAGCTTAGCACCAGGTCCCAATGAGCAGTTCTTC. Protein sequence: CASSLAPGPNEQFF.

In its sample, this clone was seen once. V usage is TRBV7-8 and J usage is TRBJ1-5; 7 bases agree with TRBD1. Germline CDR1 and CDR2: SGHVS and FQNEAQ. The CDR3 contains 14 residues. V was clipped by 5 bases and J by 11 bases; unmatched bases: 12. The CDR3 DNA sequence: TGTGCCAGCAGCCGGGGACAGTTGGTAGGAGCCCAGCATTTT. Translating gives CASSRGQLVGAQHF.

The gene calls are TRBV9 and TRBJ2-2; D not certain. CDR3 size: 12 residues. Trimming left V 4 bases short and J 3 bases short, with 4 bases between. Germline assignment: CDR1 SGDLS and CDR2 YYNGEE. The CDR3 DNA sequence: TGTGCCAGCAGCCCTTACACCGGGGAGCTGTTTTTT. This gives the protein CASSPYTGELFF.

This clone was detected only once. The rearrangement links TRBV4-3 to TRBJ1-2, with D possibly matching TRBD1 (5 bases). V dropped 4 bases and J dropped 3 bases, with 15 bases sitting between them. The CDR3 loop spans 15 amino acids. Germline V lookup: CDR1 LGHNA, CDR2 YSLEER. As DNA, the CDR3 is TGCGCCAGCAGCCGTGGCCACCCGACAGACTATGGCTACACCTTC. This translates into CASSRGHPTDYGYTF.

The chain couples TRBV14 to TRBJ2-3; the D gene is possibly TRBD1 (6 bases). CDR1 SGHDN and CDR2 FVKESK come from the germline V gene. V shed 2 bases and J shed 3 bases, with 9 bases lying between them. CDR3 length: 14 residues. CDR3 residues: CASSQRQATDTQYF. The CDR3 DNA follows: TGTGCCAGCAGCCAAAGACAGGCGACAGATACGCAGTATTTT.

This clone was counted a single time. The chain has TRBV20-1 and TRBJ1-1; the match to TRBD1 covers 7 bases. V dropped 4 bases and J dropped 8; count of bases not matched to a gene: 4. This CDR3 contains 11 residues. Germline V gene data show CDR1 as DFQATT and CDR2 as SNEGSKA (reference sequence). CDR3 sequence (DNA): TGCAGTGCTAAAACAGGGGCAGAAGCTTTCTTT. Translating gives CSAKTGAEAFF.

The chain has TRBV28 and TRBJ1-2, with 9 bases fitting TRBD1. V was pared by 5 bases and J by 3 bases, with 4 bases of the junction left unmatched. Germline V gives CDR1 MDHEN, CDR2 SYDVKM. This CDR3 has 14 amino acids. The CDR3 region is CASSPGQGDYGYTF. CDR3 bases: TGTGCCAGCAGTCCGGGACAGGGAGACTATGGCTACACCTTC.

The CDR3 DNA reads as TGTGCCAGCAGAGACGCAGGGAACTCCTATAATTCACCCCTCCACTTT. Amino acids: CASRDAGNSYNSPLHF. The chain recombines TRBV2 with TRBJ1-6, with D possibly matching TRBD1 (5 bases). There are 16 residues in the CDR3. CDR1 is SNHLY and CDR2 is FYNNEI in the germline V gene. V was clipped by 6 bases and J by 0 bases, with 12 bases between them.